The entry below gives a single T cell receptor beta chain sequence along with its context. The target antigen is unknown. These data are taken from a study of cytomegalovirus exposure and HLA in healthy donors. Findings of the study overall: Earlier results showed most TCR beta V segments being productive about 87% or about 30% of the time. Later work found that TCR association rates differed between HLA loci; DRB1 had the most and HLA-C the fewest. Later analysis found that TCR beta chains associated with HLA were more clonally expanded than other, equally common chains.

The CDR3 has 14 amino acids. Trimming pared 5 bases from V and 4 bases from J, leaving 13 bases between. The V gene's germline CDR1 is SGHTA and CDR2 FQGNSA. PCR primers comprised 60 Vbeta and 13 Jbeta primers. The data were produced by immunoSEQ multiplex PCR, yet TCRdb's version contains in-frame clones alone and is incomplete. Of roughly 190,000 clones listed, roughly 80% are singletons. J is TRBJ2-3 and V is TRBV7-2; the D gene is possibly TRBD2 (5 bases). This TCR came from a man aged 50-60 years in good health and CMV-seronegative. Sequencing was done on a sample of PBMCs. The CDR3 DNA follows: TGTGCCAGCAGCCCTGGGAGAGCCCCAGATACGCAGTATTTT. Its protein is CASSPGRAPDTQYF.